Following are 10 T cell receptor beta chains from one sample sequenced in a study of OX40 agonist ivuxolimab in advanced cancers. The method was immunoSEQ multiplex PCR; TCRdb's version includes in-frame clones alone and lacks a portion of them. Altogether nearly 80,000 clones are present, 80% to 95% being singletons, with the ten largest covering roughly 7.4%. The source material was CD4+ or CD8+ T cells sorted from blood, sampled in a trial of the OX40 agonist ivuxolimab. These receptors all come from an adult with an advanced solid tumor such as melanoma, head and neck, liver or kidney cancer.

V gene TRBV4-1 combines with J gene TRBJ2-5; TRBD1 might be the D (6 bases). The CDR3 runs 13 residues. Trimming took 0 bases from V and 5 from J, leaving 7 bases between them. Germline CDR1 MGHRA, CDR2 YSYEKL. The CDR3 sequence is CASSQERGETQYF. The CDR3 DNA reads TGCGCCAGCAGCCAAGAAAGGGGGGAGACCCAGTACTTC.

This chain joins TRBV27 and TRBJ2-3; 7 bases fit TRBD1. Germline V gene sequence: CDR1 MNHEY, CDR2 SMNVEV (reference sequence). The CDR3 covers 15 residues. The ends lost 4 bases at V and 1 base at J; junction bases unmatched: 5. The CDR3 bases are TGTGCCAGCAGTTCCTTGGGACAGCGCACAGATACGCAGTATTTT. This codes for CASSSLGQRTDTQYF.

CDR3 in DNA: TGTGCCTGGAGTCCCCCAGGAAACACCATATATTTT. This translates into CAWSPPGNTIYF. The chain couples TRBV30 to TRBJ1-3; the D is unclear. The V gene lost 2 bases and the J gene lost 4 bases, with 6 bases spanning the gap. Looked up from germline, CDR1 is GTSNPN and CDR2 is SVGIG (reference sequence). This CDR3 region has 12 residues.

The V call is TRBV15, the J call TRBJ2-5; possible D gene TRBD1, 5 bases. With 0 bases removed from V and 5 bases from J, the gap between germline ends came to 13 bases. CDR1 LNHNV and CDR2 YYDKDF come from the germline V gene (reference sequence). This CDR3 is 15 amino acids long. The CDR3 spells CATSRDRQWAETQYF. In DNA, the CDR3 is TGTGCCACCAGCAGAGATCGACAGTGGGCCGAGACCCAGTACTTC. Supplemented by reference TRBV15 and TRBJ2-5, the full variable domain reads DAMVIQNPRYQVTQFGKPVTLSCSQTLNHNVMYWYQQKSSQAPKLLFHYYDKDFNNEADTPDNFQSRRPNTSFCFLDIRSPGLGDTAMYLCATSRDRQWAETQYFGPGTRLLVL.

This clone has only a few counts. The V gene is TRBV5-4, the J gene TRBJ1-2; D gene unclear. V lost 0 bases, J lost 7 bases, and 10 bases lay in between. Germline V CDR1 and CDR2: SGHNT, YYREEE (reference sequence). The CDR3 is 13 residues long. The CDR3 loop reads CASSLVGVSGYTF. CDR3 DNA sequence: TGTGCCAGCAGCTTGGTTGGGGTGAGTGGCTACACCTTC.

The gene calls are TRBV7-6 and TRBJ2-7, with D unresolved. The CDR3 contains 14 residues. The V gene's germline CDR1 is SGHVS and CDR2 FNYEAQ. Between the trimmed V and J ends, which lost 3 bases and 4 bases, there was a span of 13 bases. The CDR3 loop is CASSLRGEPYEQYF. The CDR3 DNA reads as TGTGCCAGCAGCTTGAGAGGTGAACCTTACGAGCAGTACTTC.

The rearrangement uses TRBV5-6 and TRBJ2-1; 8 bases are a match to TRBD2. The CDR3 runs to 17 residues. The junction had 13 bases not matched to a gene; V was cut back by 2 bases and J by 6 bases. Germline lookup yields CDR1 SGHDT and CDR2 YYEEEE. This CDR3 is CASSLGGPGGRSNEQFF. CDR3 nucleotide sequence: TGTGCCAGCAGCTTAGGAGGGCCTGGCGGGAGGAGCAATGAGCAGTTCTTC.

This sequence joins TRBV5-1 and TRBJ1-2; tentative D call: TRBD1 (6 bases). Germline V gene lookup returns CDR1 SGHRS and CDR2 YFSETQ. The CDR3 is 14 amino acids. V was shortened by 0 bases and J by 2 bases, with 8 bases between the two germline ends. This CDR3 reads CASSLGQGNYGYTF. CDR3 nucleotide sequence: TGCGCCAGCAGCTTGGGTCAGGGGAACTATGGCTACACCTTC.

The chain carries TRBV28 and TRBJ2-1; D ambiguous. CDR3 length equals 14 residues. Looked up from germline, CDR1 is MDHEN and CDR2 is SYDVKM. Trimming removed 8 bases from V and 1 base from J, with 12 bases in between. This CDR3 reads CASRAASSYNEQFF. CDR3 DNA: TGTGCCAGCCGGGCTGCCTCATCCTACAATGAGCAGTTCTTC.

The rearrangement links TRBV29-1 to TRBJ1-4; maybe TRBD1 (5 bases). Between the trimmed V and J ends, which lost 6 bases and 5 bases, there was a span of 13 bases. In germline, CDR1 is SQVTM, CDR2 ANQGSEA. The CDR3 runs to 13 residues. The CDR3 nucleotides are TGCAGCGTGGTCGGGACGGGGAATGAAAAACTGTTTTTT. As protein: CSVVGTGNEKLFF. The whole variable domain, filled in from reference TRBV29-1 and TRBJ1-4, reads SAVISQKPSRDICQRGTSLTIQCQVDSQVTMMFWYRQQPGQSLTLIATANQGSEATYESGFVIDKFPISRPNLTFSTLTVSNMSPEDSSIYLCSVVGTGNEKLFFGSGTQLSVL.